This T cell receptor beta chain was sequenced for a study of T cell responses to AZD1222 COVID-19 vaccine. Overall study: Timing groups of about 4 and about 12 weeks for second doses were pooled. Broader study findings: Repertoire sampling occurred only after the peak T cell response. Only a handful of AZD1222 recipients were seropositive at baseline. Per reports, nearly half of all spike-specific TCRs target regions that are unmutated in variants.

V lost 7 bases to trimming and J lost 6 bases; unmatched junction nucleotides: 3. CDR1 MNHEY and CDR2 SMNVEV come from the germline V gene (reference sequence). CDR3 length equals 15 residues. TCRdb's table, derived via immunoSEQ multiplex PCR, lists solely in-frame clones and lacks some. The repertoire holds more than 110,000 clones, with 90% as singletons. This clone is a singleton in its sample. The antigen remains undetermined. This clonotype was obtained from an adult in good health. Sequencing used peripheral blood, obtained on day 0 of AZD1222 vaccination. The chain uses TRBV27 and TRBJ2-2; TRBD2 matches 15 bases. CDR3 in amino acids: CASTGLAGGAGELFF. CDR3 DNA sequence: TGTGCCAGCACTGGACTAGCGGGGGGGGCCGGGGAGCTGTTTTTT.